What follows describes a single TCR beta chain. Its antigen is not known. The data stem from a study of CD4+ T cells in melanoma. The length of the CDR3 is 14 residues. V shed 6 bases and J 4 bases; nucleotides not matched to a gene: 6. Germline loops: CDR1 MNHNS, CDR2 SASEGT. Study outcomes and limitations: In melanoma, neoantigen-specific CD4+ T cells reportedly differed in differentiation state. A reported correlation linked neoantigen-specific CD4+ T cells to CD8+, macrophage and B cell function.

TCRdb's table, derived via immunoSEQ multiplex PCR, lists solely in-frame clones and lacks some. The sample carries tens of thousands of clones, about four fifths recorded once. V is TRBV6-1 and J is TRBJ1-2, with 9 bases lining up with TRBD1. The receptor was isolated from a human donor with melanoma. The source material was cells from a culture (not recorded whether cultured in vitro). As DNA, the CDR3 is TGTGCCAGCAGAAGACAGGGGGGAACCTATGGCTACACCTTC. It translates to CASRRQGGTYGYTF.